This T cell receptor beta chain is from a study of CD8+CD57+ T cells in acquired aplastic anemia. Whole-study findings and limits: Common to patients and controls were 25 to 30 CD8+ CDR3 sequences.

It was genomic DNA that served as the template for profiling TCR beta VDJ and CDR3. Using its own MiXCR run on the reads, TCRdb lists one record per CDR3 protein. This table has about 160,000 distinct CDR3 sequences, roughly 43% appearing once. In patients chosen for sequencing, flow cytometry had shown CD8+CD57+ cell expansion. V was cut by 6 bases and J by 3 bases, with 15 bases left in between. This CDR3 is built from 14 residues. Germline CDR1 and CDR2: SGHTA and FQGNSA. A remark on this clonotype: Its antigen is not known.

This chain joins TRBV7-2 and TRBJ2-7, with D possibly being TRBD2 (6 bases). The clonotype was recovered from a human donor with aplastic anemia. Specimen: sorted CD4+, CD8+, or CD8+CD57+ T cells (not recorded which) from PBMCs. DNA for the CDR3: TGTGCCAGCAGAAAACTAGCCGAAAGCTACGAGCAGTACTTC. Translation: CASRKLAESYEQYF.